The text below deals with one TCR beta chain. A much larger clone differs from this one at a single base, so this may be a read error. TCRdb re-called the reads with MiXCR, one entry per CDR3 protein. The sample has fewer than 250,000 distinct CDR3 sequences, 25% to 30% seen once. This sample is drawn from a study of kidney transplant recipient with SARS-CoV-2 infection. CDR3 size: 16 residues. V was cut by 7 bases and J by 4 bases, with 23 bases left in between. CDR1 SGHKS and CDR2 YYEKEE come from the germline V gene (reference sequence). The sequences come from a blood sample, collected at baseline and between days 110 and 120 from a kidney transplant recipient. The rearrangement uses TRBV5-5 and TRBJ1-2; no reliable D call. The receptor was derived from a young adult male patient who had COVID-19 and was a kidney transplant recipient. The T cells may come from the graft donor. The CDR3 region is CASDSAVSRKTYGYTF. CDR3 in DNA: TGTGCCAGCGATTCGGCTGTCTCGCGAAAGACCTATGGCTACACCTTC.